The entry below gives a single TCR beta chain sequence along with its context. What it binds is unknown. TCRdb redid the calling of the 5' RACE reads with MiXCR, one entry per CDR3 protein. The profile covers approximately 350,000 distinct CDR3 sequences, with 25% to 30% appearing a single time and about 14% taken by the ten largest. The sample comes from a study of T-cell memory formation after mild COVID-19. At the level of the study: Clusters were largely donor specific.

Study findings and constraints: Pre-infection memory held some responding clones, suggesting pre-existing cross-reactive T cells responded. The CD4+ clones that contracted clustered mainly within CM and EM, and the CD8+ clones concentrated in EMRA. Later expanders leaned toward CD4+, whereas clones contracting from day 15 to 85 were balanced CD4/CD8.

Source material: PBMCs or a T cell subset sorted from them (not recorded which). The clonotype was recovered from an adult woman who had mild COVID-19 (a few samples of this study predate the infection). Cell type and time point are not known.

This CDR3 is CSVLAGADRAIWSGGEQFF. DNA of the CDR3: TGCAGTGTCCTAGCGGGAGCGGATCGGGCGATCTGGAGTGGGGGTGAGCAGTTCTTC. The V gene is TRBV20-1, the J gene TRBJ2-1; 10 bases agree with TRBD2. V lost 7 bases and J lost 9; bases outside the gene matches: 27. Per the germline V gene, CDR1 is DFQATT and CDR2 is SNEGSKA (reference sequence). This CDR3 is 19 amino acids long.